This TCR beta chain appears in the sequencing data of a study of blood T cell repertoires in COVID-19 (dated by TCRdb to about 2020). In the study overall: Samples covering the acute and convalescent phases of COVID-19 were provided by collaborators in the United States, Italy and Spain. The material from the prospective study consisted of cDNA or gDNA derived from T cells, B-cell-depleted T cells, or PBMCs. Subjects who had been exposed to COVID-19, were actively infected with it, or had recovered from it provided the deeply sampled blood TCRbeta repertoires that made up the dataset. The repertoires were made available in a free public database intended to serve as a resource for research on the immune response to SARS-CoV-2. The samples were drawn from two sources: the first 160 participants of the ongoing ImmuneRACE study, and 1,000 to 1,500 subjects contributed by 6 global collaborators. Nearly every sample came with metadata listing a de-identified subject ID, COVID-19 status, age in years and sex. HLA class I and class II types, where available, came from metadata supplied by the sample provider rather than from assay-based typing.

Each collaborating institution followed its own protocols to collect whole blood in K2EDTA tubes. For TCRbeta analysis, collaborators shipped samples in one of three forms: frozen whole blood, isolated PBMCs, or DNA extracted from either of those sample types. Points the paper makes about the study in general: The quantity of clinical and demographic metadata differed by source and by participant and was supplied without curation.

CDR1 and CDR2, per the germline V gene, are SGHRS and YFSETQ. V lost 2 bases and J lost 0 bases; the stretch between them is 15 bases long. Including cysteine and phenylalanine, the CDR3 has 16 amino acids. The only DNA kept is the CDR3, 48 bases in frame from the first base. A word on this clone: Its binding antigen is unknown. The sample holds no much larger clone one base away, and base qualities are not on file.

The immunoSEQ Assay, a bias-controlled multiplex PCR, was used to amplify TCRbeta CDR3 regions from genomic DNA. As for the authors' bioinformatics: Within the assay, amplification of reference gene primers was used to estimate how many nucleated cells each sample contained. Sequence reads were collapsed and filtered to measure the absolute abundance of every unique TCRbeta CDR3 rearrangement. Productive Simpson clonality was computed per sample as the square root of Simpson's diversity index over productive rearrangements. In TCRdb, the immuneACCESS table is reduced to in-frame sequences with V and J assigned. These tables do not hold every clone; where another copy was compared, an unresolved V gene accounts for under half, and the others remain unexplained. The V and J calls and the clone size are those of that table, but D and trimming were determined from the DNA. The sample yields approximately 170,000 clones; around 82% were counted once. Under 12% of the sample lies in the top ten.

The chain uses TRBV5-1 and TRBJ2-7; the D gene is possibly TRBD2, with 6 bases matching. The sequencing sample was made of peripheral blood. The origin of this receptor is a woman of 80 years or more with active or convalescent COVID-19. The CDR3 sequence is CASSFSPGLSSYEQYF. Read as DNA, the sequence is TGCGCCAGCAGCTTTAGCCCGGGACTCAGCTCCTACGAGCAGTACTTC. Supplemented by the reference TRBV5-1 and TRBJ2-7 proteins around the CDR3, the complete variable domain is KAGVTQTPRYLIKTRGQQVTLSCSPISGHRSVSWYQQTPGQGLQFLFEYFSETQRNKGNFPGRFSGRQFSNSRSEMNVSTLELGDSALYLCASSFSPGLSSYEQYFGPGTRLTVT.